What follows are 16 T cell receptor beta chains derived from one specimen sequenced in a study of blood T cell repertoires in COVID-19. Sequencing was performed with immunoSEQ multiplex PCR; in TCRdb, only in-frame clones are kept and a portion is missing. The sample has around 140,000 clones, about four fifths seen once. What was sequenced was peripheral blood. These TCRs come from a woman aged 55-70 years with active or convalescent COVID-19.

This chain links TRBV12-3 or TRBV12-4 with TRBJ1-1, with 7 bases that match TRBD1. This CDR3 has 13 amino acids. V lost 9 bases, J lost 0 bases, and 4 bases stayed unmatched. The CDR3 here is CASTGQLNTEAFF. The DNA of the CDR3 is TGTGCCAGTACGGGACAGCTGAACACTGAAGCTTTCTTT.

The chain couples TRBV7-2 to TRBJ1-4, with 11 bases matching TRBD1. This CDR3 is 15 amino acids long. V dropped 1 base and J dropped 7; count of bases not matched to a gene: 2. CDR1 and CDR2 from the germline V gene are SGHTA and FQGNSA. The CDR3 DNA reads as TGTGCCAGCAGCTTAGGGGGGACAGGGGGTGAAAAACTGTTTTTT. It yields the protein CASSLGGTGGEKLFF.

The V gene is TRBV18, the J gene TRBJ1-2, with D perhaps TRBD1 (6 bases). The germline gives CDR1 KGHSH, CDR2 LQKENI. CDR3 size: 15 residues. The germline V and J ends were trimmed by 5 bases and 4 bases, with 17 bases remaining between them. Here the CDR3 reads CASSGGQSDSYGYTF. In nucleotides, the CDR3 is TGTGCCAGCTCAGGGGGACAATCCGATTCCTATGGCTACACCTTC.

This clone was found once. The V call is TRBV2, the J call TRBJ1-4; TRBD1 agrees at 8 bases. The junction had 11 bases not matched to a gene; V was cut back by 2 bases and J by 9 bases. Germline V lookup: CDR1 SNHLY, CDR2 FYNNEI. This CDR3 has 16 residues. The CDR3 protein is CASSELVGTGGQKLFF. The CDR3 DNA reads as TGTGCCAGCAGTGAATTAGTTGGGACAGGAGGGCAAAAACTGTTTTTT.

CDR3 DNA: TGTGCCAGCAGCCCCGGAGTCATGAACACTGAAGCTTTCTTT. Translation: CASSPGVMNTEAFF. The chain carries TRBV7-9 and TRBJ1-1; D unclear. Trimming left V 5 bases short and J 0 bases short, with 10 bases between. This CDR3 has 14 amino acids. The germline V gene has CDR1 SEHNR and CDR2 FQNEAQ (reference sequence).

This chain connects TRBV7-9 to TRBJ2-2; 10 bases match TRBD1. The trim removed 4 bases at V and 3 bases at J, leaving 2 bases unmatched. Germline V CDR1 and CDR2: SEHNR, FQNEAQ (reference sequence). This CDR3 spans 15 amino acids. CDR3 sequence: CASSWTGGDTGELFF. Written as DNA, the CDR3 is TGTGCCAGCAGCTGGACAGGGGGGGACACCGGGGAGCTGTTTTTT.

This clone has a handful of counts. The CDR3 protein is CARAGLGTDTQYF. The CDR3, as DNA: TGTGCCAGAGCGGGACTGGGCACAGATACGCAGTATTTT. The rearrangement links TRBV2 to TRBJ2-3; 7 bases map to TRBD2. This CDR3 is built from 13 residues. In germline, CDR1 is SNHLY, CDR2 FYNNEI. After removal of 9 bases from V and 1 base from J, the junction contained 4 bases not matched to a gene.

The chain recombines TRBV10-2 with TRBJ1-1; no firm D call. The germline V gene has CDR1 WSHSY and CDR2 SAAADI. With 3 bases removed from V and 0 bases from J, the gap between germline ends came to 5 bases. This CDR3 contains 13 residues. CDR3 sequence (DNA): TGCGCCAGCAGTGACGGGGTGAACACTGAAGCTTTCTTT. This translates into CASSDGVNTEAFF.

The rearrangement links TRBV18 to TRBJ1-1; D possibly corresponds to TRBD1 (6 bases). The CDR3 is 12 residues long. Trimming removed 2 bases at V and 10 bases at J, with 11 bases between. CDR1 KGHSH and CDR2 LQKENI come from the germline V gene. The CDR3 loop is CASSPAGEGAFF. In DNA form, the CDR3 reads TGTGCCAGCTCACCAGCAGGGGAAGGAGCTTTCTTT.

This clone was counted a single time. The chain joins TRBV5-4 to TRBJ2-5; the match to TRBD2 covers 9 bases. The CDR3 covers 16 residues. Germline V gene lookup returns CDR1 SGHNT and CDR2 YYREEE (reference sequence). Losses at the gene ends were 0 bases for V and 1 base for J; bases not matched to a gene: 4. The DNA for the CDR3 is TGTGCCAGCAGCTTGGAGGGGGGACTAGCCCAAGAGACCCAGTACTTC. It is translated as CASSLEGGLAQETQYF. The full variable domain, rest sourced from reference TRBV5-4 and TRBJ2-5, is ETGVTQSPTHLIKTRGQQVTLRCSSQSGHNTVSWYQQALGQGPQFIFQYYREEENGRGNFPPRFSGLQFPNYSSELNVNALELDDSALYLCASSLEGGLAQETQYFGPGTRLLVL.

The rearrangement links TRBV19 to TRBJ2-3; no definite D call. The V end lost 6 bases, the J end lost 1 base, and 14 bases lay between the germline ends. The germline gives CDR1 LNHDA, CDR2 SQIVND (reference sequence). The CDR3 consists of 15 residues. The CDR3 loop reads CASSPRHWGTDTQYF. For the CDR3, the DNA is TGTGCCAGTAGCCCCCGACACTGGGGCACAGATACGCAGTATTTT.

The chain is built from TRBV18 and TRBJ2-7; D not certain. Trimming cost V 4 bases and J 2 bases, with 9 bases left between them. Germline loops: CDR1 KGHSH, CDR2 LQKENI. The length of the CDR3 is 13 residues. CDR3 coding DNA: TGTGCCAGCTCACTTGAGCCGGCCTACGAGCAGTACGTC. It codes for CASSLEPAYEQYV.

This clone was recorded a few times. This chain connects TRBV12-3 or TRBV12-4 to TRBJ1-1; D remains unclear. This CDR3 has 13 residues. Trimming pared 3 bases from V and 2 bases from J, leaving 7 bases between. The CDR3 region has the DNA TGTGCCAGCAGTTTCCGACTTAACACTGAAGCTTTCTTT. Translating gives CASSFRLNTEAFF.

The V gene is TRBV18, the J gene TRBJ2-1; unclear D gene. This CDR3 has 15 amino acids. V lost 2 bases and J lost 0, with 8 bases in between. Germline CDR1 is KGHSH and CDR2 is LQKENI. The CDR3 DNA reads as TGTGCCAGCTCACCAGCTAGAAGCTCCTACAATGAGCAGTTCTTC. Its translation: CASSPARSSYNEQFF.

The chain joins TRBV28 to TRBJ2-1; 12 positions agree with TRBD1. CDR1 is MDHEN and CDR2 is SYDVKM in the germline V gene. CDR3 length: 16 amino acids. Trimming at V came to 6 bases and at J to 1 base, leaving 4 bases not matched to a gene. CDR3 bases: TGTGCCAGCAGCTGGGGACAGGGGGCATCCTACAATGAGCAGTTCTTC. Protein sequence: CASSWGQGASYNEQFF.

This clone was observed a single time. CDR3 region: CASSLEGTGLHGYTF. The CDR3 nucleotides are TGCGCCAGCAGCTTGGAAGGGACAGGGCTACATGGCTACACCTTC. The V and J genes are TRBV5-1 and TRBJ1-2; 9 bases fit TRBD1. Germline loops: CDR1 SGHRS, CDR2 YFSETQ. Trimming cost V 0 bases and J 6 bases; bases outside gene matches: 6. The CDR3 length is 15 residues.